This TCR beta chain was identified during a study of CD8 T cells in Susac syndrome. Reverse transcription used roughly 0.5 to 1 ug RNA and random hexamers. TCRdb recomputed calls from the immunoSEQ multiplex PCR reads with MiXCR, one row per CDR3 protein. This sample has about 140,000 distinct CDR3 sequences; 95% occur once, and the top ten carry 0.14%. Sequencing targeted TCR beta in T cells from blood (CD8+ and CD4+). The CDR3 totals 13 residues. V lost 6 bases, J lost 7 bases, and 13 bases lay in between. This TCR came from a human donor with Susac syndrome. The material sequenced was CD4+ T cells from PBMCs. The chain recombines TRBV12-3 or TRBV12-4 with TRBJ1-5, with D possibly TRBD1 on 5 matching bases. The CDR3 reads CASRRGKGQPQHF. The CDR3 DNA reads TGTGCCAGCAGACGAGGGAAGGGGCAGCCCCAGCATTTT.